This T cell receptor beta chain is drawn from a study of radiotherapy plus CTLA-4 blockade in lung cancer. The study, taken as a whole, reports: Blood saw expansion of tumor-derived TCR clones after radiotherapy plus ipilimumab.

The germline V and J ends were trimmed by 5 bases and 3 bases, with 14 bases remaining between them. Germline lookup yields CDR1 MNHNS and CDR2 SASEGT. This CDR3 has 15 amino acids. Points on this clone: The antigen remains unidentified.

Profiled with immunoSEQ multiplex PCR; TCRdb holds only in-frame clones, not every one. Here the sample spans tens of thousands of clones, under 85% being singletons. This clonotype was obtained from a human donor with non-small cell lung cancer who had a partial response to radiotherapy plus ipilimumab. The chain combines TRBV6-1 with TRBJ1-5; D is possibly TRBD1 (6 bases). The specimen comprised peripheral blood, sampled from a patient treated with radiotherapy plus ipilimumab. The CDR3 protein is CASSSGQFPNQPQHF. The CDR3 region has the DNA TGTGCCAGCAGTTCCGGACAGTTCCCCAATCAGCCCCAGCATTTT.